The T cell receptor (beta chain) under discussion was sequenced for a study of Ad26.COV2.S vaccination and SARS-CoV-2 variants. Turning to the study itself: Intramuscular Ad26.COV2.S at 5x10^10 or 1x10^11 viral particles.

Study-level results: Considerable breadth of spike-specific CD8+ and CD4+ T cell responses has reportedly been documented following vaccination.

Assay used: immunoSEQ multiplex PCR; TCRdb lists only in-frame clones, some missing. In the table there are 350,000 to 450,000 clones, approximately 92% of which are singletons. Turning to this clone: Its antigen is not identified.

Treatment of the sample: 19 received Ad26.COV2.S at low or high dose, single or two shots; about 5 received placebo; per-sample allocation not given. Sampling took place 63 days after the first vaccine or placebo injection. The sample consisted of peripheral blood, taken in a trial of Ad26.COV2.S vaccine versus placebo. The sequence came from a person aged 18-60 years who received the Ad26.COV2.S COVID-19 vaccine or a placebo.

This CDR3 is CASGVSNQPQHF. The DNA for the CDR3 is TGCGCCAGCGGGGTTAGCAATCAGCCCCAGCATTTT. V and J are TRBV10-2 and TRBJ1-5; D gene ambiguous. Germline CDR1 is WSHSY and CDR2 is SAAADI. V was pared by 8 bases and J by 0 bases, with 5 bases between. CDR3 size: 12 residues.